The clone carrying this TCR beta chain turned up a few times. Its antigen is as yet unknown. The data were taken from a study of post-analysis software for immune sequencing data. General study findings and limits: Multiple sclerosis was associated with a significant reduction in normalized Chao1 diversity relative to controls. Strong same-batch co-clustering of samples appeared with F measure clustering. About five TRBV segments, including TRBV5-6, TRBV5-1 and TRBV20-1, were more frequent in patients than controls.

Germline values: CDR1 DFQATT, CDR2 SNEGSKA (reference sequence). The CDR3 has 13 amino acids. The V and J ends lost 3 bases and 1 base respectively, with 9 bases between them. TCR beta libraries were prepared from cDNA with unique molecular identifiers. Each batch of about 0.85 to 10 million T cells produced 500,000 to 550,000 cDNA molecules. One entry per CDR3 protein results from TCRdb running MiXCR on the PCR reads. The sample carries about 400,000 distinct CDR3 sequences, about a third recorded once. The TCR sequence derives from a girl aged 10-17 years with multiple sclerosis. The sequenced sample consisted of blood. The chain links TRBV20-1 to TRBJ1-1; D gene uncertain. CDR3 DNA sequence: TGCAGTGCTAGTCGGGCTCCGAACACTGAAGCTTTCTTT. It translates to CSASRAPNTEAFF.